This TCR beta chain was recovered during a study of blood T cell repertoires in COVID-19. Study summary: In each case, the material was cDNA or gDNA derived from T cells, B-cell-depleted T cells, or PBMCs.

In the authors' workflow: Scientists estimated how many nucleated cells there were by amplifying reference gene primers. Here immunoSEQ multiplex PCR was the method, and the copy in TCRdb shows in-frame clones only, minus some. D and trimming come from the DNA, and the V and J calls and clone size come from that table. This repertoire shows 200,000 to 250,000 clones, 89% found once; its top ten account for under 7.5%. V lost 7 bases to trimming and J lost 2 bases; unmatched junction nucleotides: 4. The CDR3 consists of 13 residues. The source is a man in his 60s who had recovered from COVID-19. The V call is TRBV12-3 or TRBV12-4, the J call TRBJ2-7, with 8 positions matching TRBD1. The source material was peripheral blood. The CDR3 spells CASKPTGAYEQYF. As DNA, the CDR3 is TGTGCCAGCAAACCGACAGGGGCCTACGAGCAGTACTTC.